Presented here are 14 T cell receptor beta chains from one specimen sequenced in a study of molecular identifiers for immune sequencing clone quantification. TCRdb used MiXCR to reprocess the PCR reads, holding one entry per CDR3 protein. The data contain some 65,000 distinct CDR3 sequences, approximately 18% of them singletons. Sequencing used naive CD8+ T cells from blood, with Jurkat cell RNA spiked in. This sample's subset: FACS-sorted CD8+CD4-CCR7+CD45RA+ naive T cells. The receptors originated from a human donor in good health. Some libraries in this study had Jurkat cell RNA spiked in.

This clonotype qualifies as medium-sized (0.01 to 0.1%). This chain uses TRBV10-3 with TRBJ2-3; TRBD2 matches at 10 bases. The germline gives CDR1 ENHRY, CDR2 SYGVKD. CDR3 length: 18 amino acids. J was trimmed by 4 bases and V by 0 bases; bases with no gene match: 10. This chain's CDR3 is CAISESRFASGSADTQYF. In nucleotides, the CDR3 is TGTGCCATCAGTGAGTCGAGGTTCGCTAGCGGGAGCGCAGATACGCAGTATTTT.

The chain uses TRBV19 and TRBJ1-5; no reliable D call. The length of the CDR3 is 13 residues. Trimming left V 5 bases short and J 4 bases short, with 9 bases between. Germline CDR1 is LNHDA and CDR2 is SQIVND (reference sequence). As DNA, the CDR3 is TGTGCCAGTAGTCCCCTGATGAATCAGCCCCAGCATTTT. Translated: CASSPLMNQPQHF.

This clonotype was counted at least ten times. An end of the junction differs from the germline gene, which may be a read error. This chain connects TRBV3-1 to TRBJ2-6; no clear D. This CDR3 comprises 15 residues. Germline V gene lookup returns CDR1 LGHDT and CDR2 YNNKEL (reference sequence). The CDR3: CASTQGGSGANVLTF. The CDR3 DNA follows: TGTGCCAGCACCCAAGGCGGCTCTGGGGCCAACGTCCTGACTTTC.

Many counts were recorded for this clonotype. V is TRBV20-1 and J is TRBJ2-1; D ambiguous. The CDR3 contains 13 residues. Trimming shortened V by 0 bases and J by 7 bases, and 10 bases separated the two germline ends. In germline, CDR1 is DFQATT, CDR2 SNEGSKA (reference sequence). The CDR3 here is CSAREGSVNEQFF. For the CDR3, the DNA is TGCAGTGCTAGAGAAGGAAGCGTAAATGAGCAGTTCTTC.

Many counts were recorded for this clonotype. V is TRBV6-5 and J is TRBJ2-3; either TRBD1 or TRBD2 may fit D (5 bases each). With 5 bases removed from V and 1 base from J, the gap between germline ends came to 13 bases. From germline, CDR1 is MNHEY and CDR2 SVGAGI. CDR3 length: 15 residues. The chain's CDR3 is CASSPRGARTDTQYF. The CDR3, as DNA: TGTGCCAGCAGTCCCCGGGGCGCCCGCACAGATACGCAGTATTTT.

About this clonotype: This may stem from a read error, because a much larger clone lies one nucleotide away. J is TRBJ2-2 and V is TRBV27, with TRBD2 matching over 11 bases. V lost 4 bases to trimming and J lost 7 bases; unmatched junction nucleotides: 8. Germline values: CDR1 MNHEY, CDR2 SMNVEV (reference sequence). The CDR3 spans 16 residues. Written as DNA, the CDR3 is TGTGCCAGCAGTTCTCTAGCGGGAGGTGACATCGGGGAGCTGTTTTTT. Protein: CASSSLAGGDIGELFF.

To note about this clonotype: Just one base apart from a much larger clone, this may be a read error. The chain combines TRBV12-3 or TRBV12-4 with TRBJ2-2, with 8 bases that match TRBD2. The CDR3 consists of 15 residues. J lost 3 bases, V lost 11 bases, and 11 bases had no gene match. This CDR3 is CARVPGLADTGELFF. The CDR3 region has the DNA TGTGCCCGCGTGCCTGGACTAGCTGACACCGGGGAGCTGTTTTTT.

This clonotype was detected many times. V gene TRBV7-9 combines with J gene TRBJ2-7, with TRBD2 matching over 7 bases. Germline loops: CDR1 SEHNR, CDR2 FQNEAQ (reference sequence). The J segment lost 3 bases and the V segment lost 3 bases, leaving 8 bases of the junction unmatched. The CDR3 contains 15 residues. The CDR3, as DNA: TGTGCCAGCAGCTTTGCGGGAGACGATTACTACGAGCAGTACTTC. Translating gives CASSFAGDDYYEQYF.

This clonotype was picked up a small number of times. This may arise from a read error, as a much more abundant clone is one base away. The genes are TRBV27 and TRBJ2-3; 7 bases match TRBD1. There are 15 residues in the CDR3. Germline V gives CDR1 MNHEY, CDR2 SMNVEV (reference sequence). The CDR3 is CASSRRDSVTDTQCF. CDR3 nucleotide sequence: TGTGCCAGCAGCCGCCGGGACAGTGTTACAGATACGCAGTGTTTT.

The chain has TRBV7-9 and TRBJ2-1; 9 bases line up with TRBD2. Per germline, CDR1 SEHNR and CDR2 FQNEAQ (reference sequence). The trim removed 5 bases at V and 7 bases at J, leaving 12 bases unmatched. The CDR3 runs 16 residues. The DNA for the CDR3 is TGTGCCAGCAGCGGGACCCAGCGGCGGGAGGGGAATGAGCAGTTCTTC. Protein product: CASSGTQRREGNEQFF.

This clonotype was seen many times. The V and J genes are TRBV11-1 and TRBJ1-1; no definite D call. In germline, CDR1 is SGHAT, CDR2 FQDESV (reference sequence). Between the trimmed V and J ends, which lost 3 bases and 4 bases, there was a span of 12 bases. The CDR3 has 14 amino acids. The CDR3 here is CASSFPEGTTEAFF. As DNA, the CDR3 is TGTGCCAGCAGCTTCCCGGAGGGTACCACTGAAGCTTTCTTT.

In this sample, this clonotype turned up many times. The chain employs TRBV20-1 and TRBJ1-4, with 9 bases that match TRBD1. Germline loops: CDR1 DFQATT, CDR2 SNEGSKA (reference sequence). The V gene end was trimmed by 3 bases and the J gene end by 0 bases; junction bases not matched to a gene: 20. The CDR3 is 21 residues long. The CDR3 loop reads CSARGPTLWTGEVPTNEKLFF. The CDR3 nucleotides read TGCAGTGCTAGGGGACCCACTTTGTGGACAGGGGAAGTTCCAACTAATGAAAAACTGTTTTTT.

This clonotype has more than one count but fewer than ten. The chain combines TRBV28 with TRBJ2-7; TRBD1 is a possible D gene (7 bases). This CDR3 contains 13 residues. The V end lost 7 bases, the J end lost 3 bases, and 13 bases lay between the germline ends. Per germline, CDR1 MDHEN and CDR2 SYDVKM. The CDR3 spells CASTPRGVYEQYF. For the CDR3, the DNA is TGTGCCAGCACCCCCAGGGGGGTCTACGAGCAGTACTTC.

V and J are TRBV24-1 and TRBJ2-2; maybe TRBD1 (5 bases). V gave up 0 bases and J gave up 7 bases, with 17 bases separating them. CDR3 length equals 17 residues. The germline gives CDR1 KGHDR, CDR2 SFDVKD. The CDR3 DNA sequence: TGTGCCACCAGTGATTTGCTTAAGGGGCCCCCGGACGGGGAGCTGTTTTTT. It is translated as CATSDLLKGPPDGELFF.